The rows below give T cell receptor beta chains drawn from one sample of a study of blood T cell repertoires in COVID-19. TCRdb's table, derived via immunoSEQ multiplex PCR, lists solely in-frame clones and lacks some. The sample includes 190,000 or so clones, roughly 90% of them seen just once. Sequencing was done on a sample of PBMCs or T cells enriched from blood (not recorded which). The receptors come from a man aged 18 to 35 with acute COVID-19. Both conserved end residues are part of each CDR3. The D gene is left open where the match is weak. Only some rows state a clone size, as once, few, many or a class for expanded clones.

J gene	V gene	clone size	D gene	CDR3 protein	CDR3 DNA
TRBJ1-5	TRBV9	few	NA	CASSVAGDQPQHF	TGTGCCAGCAGCGTAGCAGGGGACCAGCCCCAGCATTTT
TRBJ1-5	TRBV4-1	NA	TRBD1	CASSQGIYGQGLYSNQPQHF	TGCGCCAGCAGCCAGGGAATTTACGGACAGGGCCTCTATAGCAATCAGCCCCAGCATTTT
TRBJ2-3	TRBV5-1	NA	NA	CASSLDSYTDTQYF	TGCGCCAGCAGCTTGGACAGTTACACAGATACGCAGTATTTT
TRBJ2-7	TRBV25-1	NA	NA	CASSDSAEISYEQYF	TGTGCCAGCAGTGATTCGGCGGAAATCTCCTACGAGCAGTACTTC
TRBJ2-1	TRBV29-1	NA	NA	CSVGLAEIYNEQFF	TGCAGCGTGGGATTAGCGGAAATCTACAATGAGCAGTTCTTC
TRBJ2-7	TRBV28	NA	NA	CASTTYRVGDEQYF	TGTGCCAGCACCACTTACAGGGTGGGTGACGAGCAGTACTTC
TRBJ2-5	TRBV6-5	NA	TRBD2	CASRPRGLQETQYF	TGTGCCAGCAGACCTCGGGGACTACAAGAGACCCAGTACTTC
TRBJ2-1	TRBV5-1	NA	TRBD2	CASSRQNLAGVGRLSYNEQFF	TGCGCCAGCAGCCGCCAGAACCTAGCGGGAGTTGGAAGGTTGTCCTACAATGAGCAGTTCTTC
TRBJ2-1	TRBV7-8	NA	NA	CASSFGRLHINEQFF	TGTGCCAGCAGCTTCGGGAGACTACATATCAATGAGCAGTTCTTC
TRBJ2-7	TRBV28	NA	NA	CASSLRQGTYEQYF	TGTGCCAGCAGTTTAAGGCAGGGTACCTACGAGCAGTACTTC
TRBJ2-1	TRBV28	NA	NA	CASIPQSGHNEQFF	TGTGCCAGCATCCCCCAGAGCGGCCACAATGAGCAGTTCTTC
TRBJ1-2	TRBV6-5	NA	TRBD1	CASSPGQTFYGYTF	TGTGCCAGCAGTCCGGGACAGACCTTCTATGGCTACACCTTC
TRBJ1-2	TRBV4-2	NA	NA	CASSQEEGQGYTF	TGTGCCAGCAGCCAAGAGGAGGGGCAAGGCTACACCTTC
TRBJ2-7	TRBV5-1	NA	NA	CASGSGLSYEQYF	TGCGCCAGCGGTAGCGGCCTCTCCTACGAGCAGTACTTC
TRBJ2-7	TRBV30	NA	TRBD2	CAWSLAGSSSSYEQYF	TGTGCCTGGAGTCTAGCGGGTTCCTCGAGCTCCTACGAGCAGTACTTC
TRBJ1-3	TRBV25-1	NA	TRBD1	CASSFQGGGNTIYF	TGTGCCAGCAGTTTCCAGGGGGGAGGAAACACCATATATTTT
TRBJ1-2	TRBV7-2	NA	TRBD1	CASTRLQGSYGYTF	TGTGCCAGCACCCGACTACAGGGGAGCTATGGCTACACCTTC
TRBJ2-7	TRBV28	NA	NA	CASSPPIVYEQYF	TGTGCCAGCAGTCCACCGATAGTCTACGAGCAGTACTTC
TRBJ2-1	TRBV28	NA	TRBD2	CASGAGLAGGNEQFF	TGTGCCAGCGGCGCGGGACTAGCGGGAGGCAATGAGCAGTTCTTC
TRBJ1-5	TRBV7-9	NA	NA	CASGESRPQHF	TGTGCCAGCGGGGAGTCTCGGCCCCAGCATTTT
TRBJ2-1	TRBV19	NA	NA	CASSSGNHNEQFF	TGTGCCAGTAGTAGCGGGAACCACAATGAGCAGTTCTTC
TRBJ1-2	TRBV28	NA	NA	CASSLEQIYGYTF	TGTGCCAGCAGTTTAGAACAGATCTATGGCTACACCTTC
TRBJ1-2	TRBV6-5	NA	NA	CASSYGSGDYGYTF	TGTGCCAGCAGTTACGGGAGCGGCGACTATGGCTACACCTTC
TRBJ1-4	TRBV27	NA	TRBD1	CASSLAGTDFRKLFF	TGTGCCAGCAGTCTTGCCGGGACAGATTTTCGAAAACTGTTTTTT
TRBJ1-5	TRBV2	NA	NA	CASSDPPDNQPQHF	TGTGCCAGCAGTGATCCCCCAGACAATCAGCCCCAGCATTTT
TRBJ2-2	TRBV7-9	NA	TRBD2	CASSFMTSGATGELFF	TGTGCCAGCAGCTTTATGACTAGCGGAGCCACCGGGGAGCTGTTTTTT
TRBJ2-2	TRBV15	NA	NA	CATSRDLAGEANTGELFF	TGTGCCACCAGCAGAGATCTCGCCGGTGAAGCGAACACCGGGGAGCTGTTTTTT
TRBJ2-1	TRBV4-1	NA	NA	CASSQTTGYSYNEQFF	TGCGCCAGCAGCCAAACCACAGGGTATTCCTACAATGAGCAGTTCTTC
TRBJ2-3	TRBV28	NA	TRBD1	CASISPAGGAADTQYF	TGTGCCAGCATCTCACCAGCAGGGGGCGCCGCAGATACGCAGTATTTT
TRBJ2-1	TRBV7-9	NA	TRBD2	CASSLDRLATYNEQFF	TGTGCCAGCAGCTTAGATCGACTAGCGACTTACAATGAGCAGTTCTTC
TRBJ2-7	TRBV27	NA	NA	CASSSSAEGLYEQYF	TGTGCCAGCAGTTCAAGTGCGGAGGGCCTATATGAGCAGTACTTC
TRBJ2-7	TRBV11-3	NA	NA	CASSWGHPEQYF	TGTGCCAGCAGCTGGGGGCACCCCGAGCAGTACTTC
TRBJ2-6	TRBV7-3	NA	NA	CASSLTSGGTGANVLTF	TGTGCCAGCAGCTTAACGTCCGGAGGGACTGGGGCCAACGTCCTGACTTTC
TRBJ2-6	TRBV19	NA	TRBD1	CASSRGTGQTGANVLTF	TGTGCCAGTAGTAGGGGGACAGGGCAAACTGGGGCCAACGTCCTGACTTTC
TRBJ2-7	TRBV5-5	NA	TRBD2	CASSLGTNTYEQYF	TGTGCCAGCAGCTTAGGGACTAACACCTACGAGCAGTACTTC
TRBJ2-1	TRBV9	NA	TRBD1	CASSVGQGASNEQFF	TGTGCCAGCAGCGTAGGACAGGGGGCGAGTAATGAGCAGTTCTTC